The next 3 T cell receptor beta chains were all read from a single sample in a study of blood T cell repertoires in COVID-19. Using immunoSEQ multiplex PCR, the repertoire was profiled, and TCRdb retains in-frame clones only, with some absent. The sample yields roughly 130,000 clones, roughly nine tenths seen once. Sequencing input: peripheral blood. The source is a man in his sixties with COVID-19, enrolled during active disease.

This chain connects TRBV6-5 to TRBJ1-1; a weak D match, TRBD1 (5 bases). Germline lookup yields CDR1 MNHEY and CDR2 SVGAGI. CDR3 length equals 14 residues. V lost 4 bases to trimming and J lost 0 bases, with 9 bases between them. CDR3 amino acids: CASSFDSLNTEAFF. CDR3 DNA: TGTGCCAGCAGTTTCGACAGTTTGAACACTGAAGCTTTCTTT.

This clone was detected only once. CDR3 nucleotides: TGTGCCAGCAGTTCCCCAGCGGAGAGCTCCTACAATGAGCAGTTCTTC. Translating gives CASSSPAESSYNEQFF. This chain joins TRBV27 and TRBJ2-1, with D tentatively TRBD2 (5 bases). Germline assignment: CDR1 MNHEY and CDR2 SMNVEV (reference sequence). There are 16 residues in the CDR3. The V end was cut by 4 bases, the J end by 0 bases, with 13 bases between.

The CDR3 sequence is CASSPAISGTLNYGYTF. CDR3 DNA sequence: TGTGCCAGCAGCCCCGCAATCTCCGGGACTTTGAACTATGGCTACACCTTC. The chain combines TRBV5-4 with TRBJ1-2; tentatively, D is TRBD1 (5 bases). The V gene lost 4 bases and the J gene lost 2 bases, with 21 bases spanning the gap. The length of the CDR3 is 17 residues. Germline assignment: CDR1 SGHNT and CDR2 YYREEE (reference sequence).